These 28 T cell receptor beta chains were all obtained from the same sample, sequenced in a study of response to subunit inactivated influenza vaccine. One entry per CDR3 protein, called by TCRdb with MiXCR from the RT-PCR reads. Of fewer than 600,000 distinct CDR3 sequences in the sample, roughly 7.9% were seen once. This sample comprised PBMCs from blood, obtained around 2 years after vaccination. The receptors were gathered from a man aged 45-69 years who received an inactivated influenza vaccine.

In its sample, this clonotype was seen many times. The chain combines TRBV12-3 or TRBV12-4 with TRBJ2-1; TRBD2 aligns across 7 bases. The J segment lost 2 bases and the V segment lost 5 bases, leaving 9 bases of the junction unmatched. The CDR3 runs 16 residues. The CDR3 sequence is CASSLPRGGAYNEQFF. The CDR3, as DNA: TGTGCCAGCAGTCTTCCTCGTGGGGGGGCCTACAATGAGCAGTTCTTC.

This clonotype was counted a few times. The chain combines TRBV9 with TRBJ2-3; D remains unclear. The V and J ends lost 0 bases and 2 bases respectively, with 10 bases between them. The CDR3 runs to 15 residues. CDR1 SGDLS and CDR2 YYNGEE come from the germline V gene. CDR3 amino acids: CASSVGNSNTDTQYF. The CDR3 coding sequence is TGTGCCAGCAGCGTAGGAAACTCAAACACAGATACGCAGTATTTT.

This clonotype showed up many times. In DNA form, the CDR3 reads TGTGCCAGCAGCGAGGCCGACAATGAGCAGTTCTTC. Its translation is CASSEADNEQFF. The chain has TRBV7-3 and TRBJ2-1, with D hard to call. CDR1 and CDR2 from the germline V gene are SGHTA and FQGTGA. The CDR3 has 12 amino acids. V was trimmed by 5 bases and J by 5 bases, leaving 7 bases between them.

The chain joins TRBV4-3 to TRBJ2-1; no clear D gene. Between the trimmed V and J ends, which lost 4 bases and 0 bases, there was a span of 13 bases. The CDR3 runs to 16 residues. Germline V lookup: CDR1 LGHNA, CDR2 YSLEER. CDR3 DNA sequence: TGCGCCAGCAGCCTTGAACCTTCGAGCTCCTACAATGAGCAGTTCTTC. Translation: CASSLEPSSSYNEQFF.

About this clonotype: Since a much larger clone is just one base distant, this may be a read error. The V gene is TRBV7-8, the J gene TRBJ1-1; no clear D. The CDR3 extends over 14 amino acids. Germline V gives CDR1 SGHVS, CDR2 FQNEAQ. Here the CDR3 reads CASSSASLNTKAFF. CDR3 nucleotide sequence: TGTGCCAGCAGCTCAGCCAGTTTGAACACTAAAGCTTTCTTT.

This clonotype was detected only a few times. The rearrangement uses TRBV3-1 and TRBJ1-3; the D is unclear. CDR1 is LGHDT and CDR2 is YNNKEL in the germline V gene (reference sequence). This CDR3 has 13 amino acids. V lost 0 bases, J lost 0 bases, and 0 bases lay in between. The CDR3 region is CASSQDSGNTIYF. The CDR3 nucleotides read TGTGCCAGCAGCCAAGACTCTGGAAACACCATATATTTT. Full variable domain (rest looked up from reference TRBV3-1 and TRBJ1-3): DTAVSQTPKYLVTQMGNDKSIKCEQNLGHDTMYWYKQDSKKFLKIMFSYNNKELIINETVPNRFSPKSPDKAHLNLHINSLELGDSAVYFCASSQDSGNTIYFGEGSWLTVV.

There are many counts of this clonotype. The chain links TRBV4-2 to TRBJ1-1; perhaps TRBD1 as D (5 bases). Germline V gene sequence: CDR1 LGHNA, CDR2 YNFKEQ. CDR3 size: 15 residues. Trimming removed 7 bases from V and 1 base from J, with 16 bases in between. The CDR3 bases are TGTGCCAGCAATCCTGGGGGAGGTACGAACACTGAAGCTTTCTTT. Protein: CASNPGGGTNTEAFF.

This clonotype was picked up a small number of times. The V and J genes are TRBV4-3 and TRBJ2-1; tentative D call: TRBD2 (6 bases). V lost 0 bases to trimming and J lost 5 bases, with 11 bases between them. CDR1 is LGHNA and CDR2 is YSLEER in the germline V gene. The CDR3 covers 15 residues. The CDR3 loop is CASSQDAGPNNEQFF. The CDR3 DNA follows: TGCGCCAGCAGCCAAGATGCGGGACCTAACAATGAGCAGTTCTTC.

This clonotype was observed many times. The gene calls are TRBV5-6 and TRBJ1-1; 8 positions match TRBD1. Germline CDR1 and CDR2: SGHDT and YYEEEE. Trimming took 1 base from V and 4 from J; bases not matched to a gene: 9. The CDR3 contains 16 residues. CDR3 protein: CASSLLFQGAITEAFF. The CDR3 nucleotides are TGTGCCAGCAGCTTGCTTTTTCAGGGGGCTATCACTGAAGCTTTCTTT.

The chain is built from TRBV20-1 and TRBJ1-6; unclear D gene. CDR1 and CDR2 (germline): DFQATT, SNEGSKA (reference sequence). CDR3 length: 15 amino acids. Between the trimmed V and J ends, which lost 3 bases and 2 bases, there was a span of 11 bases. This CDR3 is CSASMSGTYNSPLHF. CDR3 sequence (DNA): TGCAGTGCTAGTATGTCGGGAACCTATAATTCACCCCTCCACTTT.

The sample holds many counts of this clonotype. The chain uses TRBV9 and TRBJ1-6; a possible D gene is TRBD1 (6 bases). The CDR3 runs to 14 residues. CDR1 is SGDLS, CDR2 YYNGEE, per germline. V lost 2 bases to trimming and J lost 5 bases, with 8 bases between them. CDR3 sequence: CASSVAGDNSPLHF. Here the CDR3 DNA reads TGTGCCAGCAGCGTCGCAGGGGATAATTCACCCCTCCACTTT.

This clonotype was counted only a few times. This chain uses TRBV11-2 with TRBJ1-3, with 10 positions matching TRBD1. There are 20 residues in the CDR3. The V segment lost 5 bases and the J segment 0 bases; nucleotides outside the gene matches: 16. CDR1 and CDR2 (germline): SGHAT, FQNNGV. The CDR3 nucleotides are TGTGCCAGCAGCGCCTCCGGGGACAGGGGCCTCCCATACTCTGGAAACACCATATATTTT. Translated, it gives CASSASGDRGLPYSGNTIYF.

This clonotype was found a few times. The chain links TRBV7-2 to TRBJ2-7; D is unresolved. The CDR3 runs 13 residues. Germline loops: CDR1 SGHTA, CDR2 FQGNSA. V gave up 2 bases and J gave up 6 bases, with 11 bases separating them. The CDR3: CASSLNAYFEQYF. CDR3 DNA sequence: TGTGCCAGCAGCTTAAATGCCTATTTCGAGCAGTACTTC. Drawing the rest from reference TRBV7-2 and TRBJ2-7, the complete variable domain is GAGVSQSPSNKVTEKGKDVELRCDPISGHTALYWYRQSLGQGLEFLIYFQGNSAPDKSGLPSDRFSAERTGGSVSTLTIQRTQQEDSAVYLCASSLNAYFEQYFGPGTRLTVT.

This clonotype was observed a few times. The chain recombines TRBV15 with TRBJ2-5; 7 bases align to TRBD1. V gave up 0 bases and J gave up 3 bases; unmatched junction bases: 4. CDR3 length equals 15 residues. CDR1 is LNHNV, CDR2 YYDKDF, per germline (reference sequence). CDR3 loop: CATSRDPTGEETQYF. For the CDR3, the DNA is TGTGCCACCAGCAGAGATCCAACAGGGGAAGAGACCCAGTACTTC.

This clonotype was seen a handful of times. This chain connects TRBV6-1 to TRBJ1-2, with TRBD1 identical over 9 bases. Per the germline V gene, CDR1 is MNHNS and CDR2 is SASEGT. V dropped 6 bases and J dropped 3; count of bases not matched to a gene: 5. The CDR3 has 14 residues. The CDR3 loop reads CASRRQGVDYGYTF. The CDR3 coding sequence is TGTGCCAGCAGACGACAGGGGGTGGACTATGGCTACACCTTC.

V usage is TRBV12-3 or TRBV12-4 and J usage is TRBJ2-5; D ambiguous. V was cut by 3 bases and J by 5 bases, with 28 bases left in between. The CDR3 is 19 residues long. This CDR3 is CASSFSPLLSRRLGETQYF. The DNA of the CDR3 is TGTGCCAGCAGTTTTAGTCCCCTCTTAAGCAGGCGCTTAGGCGAGACCCAGTACTTC.

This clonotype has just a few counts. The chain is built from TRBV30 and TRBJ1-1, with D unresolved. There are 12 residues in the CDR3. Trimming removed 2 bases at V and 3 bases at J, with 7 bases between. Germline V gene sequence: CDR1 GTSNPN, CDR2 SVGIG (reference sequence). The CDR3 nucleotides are TGTGCCTGGAGTACGGGCTACACTGAAGCTTTCTTT. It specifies CAWSTGYTEAFF.

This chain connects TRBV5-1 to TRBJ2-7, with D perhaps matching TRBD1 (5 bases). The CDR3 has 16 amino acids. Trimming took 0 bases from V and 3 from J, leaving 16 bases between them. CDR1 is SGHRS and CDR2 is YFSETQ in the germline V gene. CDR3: CASSLAGQGGYYEQYF. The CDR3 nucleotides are TGCGCCAGCAGCTTGGCCGGTCAGGGTGGATACTACGAGCAGTACTTC.

The CDR3 region is CASSLGYGYNEQFF. CDR3 sequence (DNA): TGTGCCAGCAGCCTCGGGTACGGCTACAATGAGCAGTTCTTC. The chain links TRBV5-6 to TRBJ2-1; D gene ambiguous. V was cut by 4 bases and J by 3 bases, with 11 bases left in between. The CDR3 is 14 amino acids. CDR1 is SGHDT and CDR2 is YYEEEE in the germline V gene. Based on the CDR3 plus reference TRBV5-6 and TRBJ2-1, the full variable domain is DAGVTQSPTHLIKTRGQQVTLRCSPKSGHDTVSWYQQALGQGPQFIFQYYEEEERQRGNFPDRFSGHQFPNYSSELNVNALLLGDSALYLCASSLGYGYNEQFFGPGTRLTVL.

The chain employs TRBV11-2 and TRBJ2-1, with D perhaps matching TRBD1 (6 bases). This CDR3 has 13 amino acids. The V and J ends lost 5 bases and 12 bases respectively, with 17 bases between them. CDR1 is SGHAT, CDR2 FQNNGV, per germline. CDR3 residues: CASSTETGRGQFF. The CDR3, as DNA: TGTGCCAGCAGCACCGAGACAGGACGGGGGCAGTTCTTC.

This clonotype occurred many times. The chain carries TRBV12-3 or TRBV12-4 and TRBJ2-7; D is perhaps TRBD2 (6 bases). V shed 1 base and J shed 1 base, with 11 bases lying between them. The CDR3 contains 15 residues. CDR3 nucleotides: TGTGCCAGCAGTTTAGGAGCGGGCGGATCCTACGAGCAGTACTTC. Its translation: CASSLGAGGSYEQYF.

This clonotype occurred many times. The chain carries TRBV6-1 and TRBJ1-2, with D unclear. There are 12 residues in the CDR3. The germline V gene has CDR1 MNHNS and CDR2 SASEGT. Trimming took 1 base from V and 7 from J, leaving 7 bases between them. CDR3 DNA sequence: TGTGCCAGCAGTGAAGTGGGGTTTGGCTACACCTTC. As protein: CASSEVGFGYTF.

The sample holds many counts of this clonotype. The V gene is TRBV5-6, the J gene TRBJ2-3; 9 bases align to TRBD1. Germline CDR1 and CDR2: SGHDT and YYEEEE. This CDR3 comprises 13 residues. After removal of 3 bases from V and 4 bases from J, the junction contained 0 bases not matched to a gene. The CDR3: CASSYRGPDTQYF. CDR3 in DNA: TGTGCCAGCAGCTACAGGGGGCCAGATACGCAGTATTTT.

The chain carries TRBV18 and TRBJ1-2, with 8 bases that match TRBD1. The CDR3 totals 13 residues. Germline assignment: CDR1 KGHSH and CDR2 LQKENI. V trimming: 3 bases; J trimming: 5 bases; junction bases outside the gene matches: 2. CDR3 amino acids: CASSPGQEYGYTF. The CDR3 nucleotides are TGTGCCAGCTCACCGGGACAGGAATATGGCTACACCTTC. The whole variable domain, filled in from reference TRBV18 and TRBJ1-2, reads NAGVMQNPRHLVRRRGQEARLRCSPMKGHSHVYWYRQLPEEGLKFMVYLQKENIIDESGMPKERFSAEFPKEGPSILRIQQVVRGDSAAYFCASSPGQEYGYTFGSGTRLTVV.

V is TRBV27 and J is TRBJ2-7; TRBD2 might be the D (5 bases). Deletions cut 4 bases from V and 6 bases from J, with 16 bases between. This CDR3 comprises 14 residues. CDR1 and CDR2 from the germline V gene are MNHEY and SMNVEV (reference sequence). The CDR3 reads CASSSLAGSSEQYF. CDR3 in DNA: TGTGCCAGCAGTTCCCTCGCTGGGAGCTCCGAGCAGTACTTC.

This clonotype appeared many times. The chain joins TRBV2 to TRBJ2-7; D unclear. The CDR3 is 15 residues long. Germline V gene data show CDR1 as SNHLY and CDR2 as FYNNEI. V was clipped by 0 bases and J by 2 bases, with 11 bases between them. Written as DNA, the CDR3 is TGTGCCAGCAGTGAAGCTGCCCTGCTGACCTACGAGCAGTACTTC. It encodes CASSEAALLTYEQYF.

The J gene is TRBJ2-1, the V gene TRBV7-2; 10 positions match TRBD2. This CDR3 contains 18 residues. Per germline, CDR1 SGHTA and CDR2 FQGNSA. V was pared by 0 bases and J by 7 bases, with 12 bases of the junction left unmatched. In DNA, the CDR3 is TGTGCCAGCAGCTTAGCGTGGTCTAGCGGGAGCGGTATAAATGAGCAGTTCTTC. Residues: CASSLAWSSGSGINEQFF. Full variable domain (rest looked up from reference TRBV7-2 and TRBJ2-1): GAGVSQSPSNKVTEKGKDVELRCDPISGHTALYWYRQSLGQGLEFLIYFQGNSAPDKSGLPSDRFSAERTGGSVSTLTIQRTQQEDSAVYLCASSLAWSSGSGINEQFFGPGTRLTVL.

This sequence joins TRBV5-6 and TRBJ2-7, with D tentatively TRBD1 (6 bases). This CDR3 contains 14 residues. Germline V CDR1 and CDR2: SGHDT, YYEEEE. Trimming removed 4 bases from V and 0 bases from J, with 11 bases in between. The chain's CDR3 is CASSHRVLSYEQYF. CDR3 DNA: TGTGCCAGCAGCCACAGGGTTCTCTCCTACGAGCAGTACTTC.